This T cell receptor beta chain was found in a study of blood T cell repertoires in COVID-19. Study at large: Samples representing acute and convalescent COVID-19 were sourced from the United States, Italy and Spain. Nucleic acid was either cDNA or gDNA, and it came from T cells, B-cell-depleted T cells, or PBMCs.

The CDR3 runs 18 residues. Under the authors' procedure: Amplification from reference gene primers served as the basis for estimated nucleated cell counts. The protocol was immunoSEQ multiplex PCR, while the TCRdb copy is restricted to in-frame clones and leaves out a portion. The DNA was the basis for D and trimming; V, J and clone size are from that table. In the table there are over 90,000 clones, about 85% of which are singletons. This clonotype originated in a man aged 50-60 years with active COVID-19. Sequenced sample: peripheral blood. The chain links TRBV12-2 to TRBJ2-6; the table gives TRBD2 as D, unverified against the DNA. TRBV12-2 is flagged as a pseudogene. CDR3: CASRLADSLRSGANVLTF. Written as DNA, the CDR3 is TGTGCAAGTCGCTTAGCGGACTCCCTAAGATCTGGGGCCAACGTCCTGACTTTC.